This section outlines one T cell receptor (beta chain) sequence together with its context. Its antigen is as yet unknown. V gave up 1 base and J gave up 3 bases, with 10 bases separating them. The CDR3 covers 14 residues. The germline CDR1 and CDR2 sequences are LGHDT and YNNKEL (reference sequence). TCRdb's table, derived via immunoSEQ multiplex PCR, lists solely in-frame clones and lacks some. The data contain 74,000 or so clones, 84% of them singletons. This record comes from a study of T cell responses to AZD1222 COVID-19 vaccine. Study-level findings and limits: White British ancestry dominated among donors, who included more females, and clonal diversity was possibly underestimated. Epitopes outside B.1.351 and B.1.1.7 mutated regions reportedly drew nearly half of spike TCRs. With dominance at 160-218 and 743-854, vaccine-associated CD4 TCRs spanned spike. The study sampled repertoires only after the peak T cell response.

This chain connects TRBV3-1 (or the pseudogene TRBV3-2) to TRBJ2-7; unclear D gene. The sequencing used peripheral blood, collected on day 0 of AZD1222 vaccination. The sequence came from an adult in good health. The CDR3 sequence is CASSQGFGNYEQYF. The CDR3 bases are TGTGCCAGCAGCCAAGGATTCGGTAACTACGAGCAGTACTTC.